These T cell receptor beta chains were read from a single sample in a study of cytomegalovirus exposure and HLA in healthy donors. The data were produced by immunoSEQ multiplex PCR, yet TCRdb's version contains in-frame clones alone and is incomplete. Seen here are under 130,000 clones, less than 80% observed once, and the top ten hold 3.5% to 4%. Source material: PBMCs. Every receptor here comes from a man aged 25-40 years in good health and CMV-seropositive. The CDR3 runs from the conserved cysteine through the conserved F or W. A D gene is named only where the DNA matches it firmly. Rows give clone size only sometimes, using once, few, many, or a class for an expanded clone.

v_call,d_call,j_call,clone_size,cdr3_nt,cdr3_aa
TRBV5-6,.,TRBJ2-1,.,TGTGCCAGTGATAGTCGTAATGAGCAGTTCTTC,CASDSRNEQFF
TRBV9,TRBD2,TRBJ2-3,.,TGTGCCAGCAGCGTAGATCCGGGGGGGGCATCCACGCAGTATTTT,CASSVDPGGASTQYF
TRBV7-3,.,TRBJ2-5,once,TGTGCCAGCAGCGCCGCAGGGGAGACCCAGTACTTC,CASSAAGETQYF
TRBV5-4,.,TRBJ1-2,.,TGTGCCAGCAGCTTGGGCAGTAACTATGGCTACACCTTC,CASSLGSNYGYTF
TRBV9,.,TRBJ1-1,.,TGTGCCAGCAGCGTAGCTACGGGAGACACTGAAGCTTTCTTT,CASSVATGDTEAFF
TRBV7-9,TRBD1,TRBJ2-7,.,TGTGCCAGCAGCCCCCCGGACAGGGGCGGCGAGCAGTACTTC,CASSPPDRGGEQYF
TRBV30,.,TRBJ1-2,.,TGTGCCTGGATCGCCGAGGACAGTCCCTATGGCTACACCTTC,CAWIAEDSPYGYTF
TRBV25-1,TRBD1,TRBJ1-5,few,TGTGCCAGCAGTCCACAAGGGACAGCAAATCAGCCCCAGCATTTT,CASSPQGTANQPQHF
TRBV4-1,.,TRBJ1-2,.,TGCGCCAGCAGCCAAGACAGGGGTGTTTTTGGCTACACCTTC,CASSQDRGVFGYTF
TRBV2,.,TRBJ1-2,once,TGTGCCAGCAGTGGGAACAGTGGGGCCTTAGGCTACACCTTC,CASSGNSGALGYTF
TRBV10-3,TRBD2,TRBJ2-5,.,TGTGCCACCAGCGGGGGGCAAGAGACCCAGTACTTC,CATSGGQETQYF
TRBV5-1,.,TRBJ2-1,few,TGCGCCAGCAGCCTAGACGGAGACAATGAGCAGTTCTTC,CASSLDGDNEQFF
TRBV19,TRBD1,TRBJ1-2,few,TGTGCCAGTAGACGGGACAGGGCCTATGGCTACACCTTC,CASRRDRAYGYTF